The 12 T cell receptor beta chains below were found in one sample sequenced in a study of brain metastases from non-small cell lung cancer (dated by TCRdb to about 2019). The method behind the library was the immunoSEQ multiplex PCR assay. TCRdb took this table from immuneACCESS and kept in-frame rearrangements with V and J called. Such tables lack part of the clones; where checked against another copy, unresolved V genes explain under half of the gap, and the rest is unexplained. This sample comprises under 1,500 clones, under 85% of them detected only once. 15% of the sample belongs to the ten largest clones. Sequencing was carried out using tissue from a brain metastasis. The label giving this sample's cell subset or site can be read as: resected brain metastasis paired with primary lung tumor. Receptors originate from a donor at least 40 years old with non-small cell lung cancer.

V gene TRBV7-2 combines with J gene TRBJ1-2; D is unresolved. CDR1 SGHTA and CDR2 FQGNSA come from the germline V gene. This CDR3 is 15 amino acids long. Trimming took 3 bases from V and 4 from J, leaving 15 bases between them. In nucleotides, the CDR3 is TGTGCCAGCAGCTTGACACCTACCGCGGGCTATGGCTACACCTTC. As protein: CASSLTPTAGYGYTF.

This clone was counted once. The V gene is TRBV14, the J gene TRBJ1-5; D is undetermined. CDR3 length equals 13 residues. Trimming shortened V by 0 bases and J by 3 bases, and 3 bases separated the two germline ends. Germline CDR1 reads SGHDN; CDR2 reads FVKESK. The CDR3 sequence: CASSQDNNQPQHF. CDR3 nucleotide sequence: TGTGCCAGCAGCCAAGATAACAATCAGCCCCAGCATTTT.

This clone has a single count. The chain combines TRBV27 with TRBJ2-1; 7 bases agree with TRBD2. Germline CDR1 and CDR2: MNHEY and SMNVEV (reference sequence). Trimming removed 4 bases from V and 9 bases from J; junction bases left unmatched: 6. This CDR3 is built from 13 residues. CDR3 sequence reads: CASSYGTTAEQFF. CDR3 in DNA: TGTGCCAGCAGTTATGGGACTACGGCTGAGCAGTTCTTC.

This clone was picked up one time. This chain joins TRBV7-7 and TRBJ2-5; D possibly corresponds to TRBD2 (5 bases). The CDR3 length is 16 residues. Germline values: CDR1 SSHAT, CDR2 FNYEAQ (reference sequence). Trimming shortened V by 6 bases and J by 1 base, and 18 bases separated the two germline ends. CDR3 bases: TGTGCCAGCAGGGCTTATAGCGCGGCTATCCAAGAGACCCAGTACTTC. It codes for CASRAYSAAIQETQYF.

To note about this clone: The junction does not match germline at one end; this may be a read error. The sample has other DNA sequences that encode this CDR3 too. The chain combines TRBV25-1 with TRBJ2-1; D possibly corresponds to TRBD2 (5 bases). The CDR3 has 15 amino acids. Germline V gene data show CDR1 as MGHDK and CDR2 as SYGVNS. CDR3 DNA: TGTGCTAGCAGCTTGGCGGGTGCCACCTACAATGAGCAGTTCTTC. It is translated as CASSLAGATYNEQFF.

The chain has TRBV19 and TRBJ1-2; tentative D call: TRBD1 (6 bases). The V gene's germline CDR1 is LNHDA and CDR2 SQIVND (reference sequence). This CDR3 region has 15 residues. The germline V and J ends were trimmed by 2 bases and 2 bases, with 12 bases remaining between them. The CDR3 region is CASSILGQGNYGYTF. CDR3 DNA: TGTGCCAGTAGTATATTGGGCCAGGGGAACTATGGCTACACCTTC.

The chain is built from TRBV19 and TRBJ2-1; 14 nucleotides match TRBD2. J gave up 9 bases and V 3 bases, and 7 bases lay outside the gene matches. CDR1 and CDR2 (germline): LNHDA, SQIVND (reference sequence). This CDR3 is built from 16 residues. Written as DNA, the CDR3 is TGTGCCAGTAGTATGACTAGCGGGAGGGGTGGGGGTGAGCAGTTCTTC. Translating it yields CASSMTSGRGGGEQFF.

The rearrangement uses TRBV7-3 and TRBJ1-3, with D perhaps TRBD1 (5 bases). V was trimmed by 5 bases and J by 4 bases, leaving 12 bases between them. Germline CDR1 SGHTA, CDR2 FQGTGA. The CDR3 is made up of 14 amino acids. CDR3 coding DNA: TGTGCCAGCAGCCTCGATGGGGCGGGAAACACCATATATTTT. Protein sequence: CASSLDGAGNTIYF.

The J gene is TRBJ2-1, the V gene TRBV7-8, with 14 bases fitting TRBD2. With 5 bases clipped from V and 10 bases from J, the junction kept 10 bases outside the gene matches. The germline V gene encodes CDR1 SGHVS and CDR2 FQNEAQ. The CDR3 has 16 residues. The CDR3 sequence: CASSLPGLAGVREQFF. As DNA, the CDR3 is TGTGCCAGCAGCCTACCGGGACTAGCGGGAGTACGGGAGCAGTTCTTC.

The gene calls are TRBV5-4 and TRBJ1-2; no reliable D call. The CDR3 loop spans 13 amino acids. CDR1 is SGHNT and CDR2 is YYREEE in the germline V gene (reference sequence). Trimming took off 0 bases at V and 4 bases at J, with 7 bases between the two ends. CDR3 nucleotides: TGTGCCAGCAGCTTGGATCGTGTCTATGGCTACACCTTC. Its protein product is CASSLDRVYGYTF.

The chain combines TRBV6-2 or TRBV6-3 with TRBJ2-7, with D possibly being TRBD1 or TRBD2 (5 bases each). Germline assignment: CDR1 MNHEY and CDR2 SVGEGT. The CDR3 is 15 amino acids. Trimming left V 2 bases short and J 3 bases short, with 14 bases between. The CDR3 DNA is TGTGCCAGCAGTTACCCGGGACGAGGGATCTACGAGCAGTACTTC. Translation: CASSYPGRGIYEQYF.

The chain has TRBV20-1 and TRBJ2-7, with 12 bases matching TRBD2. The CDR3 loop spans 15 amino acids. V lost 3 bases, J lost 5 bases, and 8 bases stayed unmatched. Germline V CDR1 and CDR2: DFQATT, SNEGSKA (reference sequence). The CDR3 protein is CSASWLAGGFDEQYF. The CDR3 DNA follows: TGCAGTGCTAGTTGGCTAGCGGGAGGGTTCGACGAGCAGTACTTC.